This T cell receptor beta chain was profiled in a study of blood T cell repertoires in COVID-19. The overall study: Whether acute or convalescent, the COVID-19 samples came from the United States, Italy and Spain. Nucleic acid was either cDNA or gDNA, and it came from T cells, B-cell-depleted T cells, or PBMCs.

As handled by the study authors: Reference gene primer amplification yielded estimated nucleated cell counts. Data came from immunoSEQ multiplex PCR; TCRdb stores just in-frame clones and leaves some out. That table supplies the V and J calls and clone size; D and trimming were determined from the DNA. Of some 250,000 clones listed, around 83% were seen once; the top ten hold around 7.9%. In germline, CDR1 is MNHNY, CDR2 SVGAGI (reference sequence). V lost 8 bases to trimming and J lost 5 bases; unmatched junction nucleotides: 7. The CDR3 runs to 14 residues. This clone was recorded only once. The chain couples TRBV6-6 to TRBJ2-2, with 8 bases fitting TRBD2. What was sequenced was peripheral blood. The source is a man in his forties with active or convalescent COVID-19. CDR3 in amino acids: CASEAGGNTGELFF. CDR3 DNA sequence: TGTGCCAGCGAGGCGGGAGGTAATACCGGGGAGCTGTTTTTT.